The 26 T cell receptor beta chains given below trace back to one sample, sequenced in a study of beta chain features in type 1 diabetes. Study-level points and caveats: When Type 1 diabetes patients were examined, their TCRB CDR3s proved moderately but significantly shorter in all four CD4+ subsets.

These receptors lack a known antigen. Expressed TCRB transcripts got sequenced, as all isolated RNA was reverse transcribed. Produced via immunoSEQ multiplex PCR; TCRdb's table is partial and in-frame only. The table lists around 250,000 clones, over 11% of them singletons. Sequenced: naive CD4+ T cells from blood. Every receptor here comes from a man in his thirties or forties with type 1 diabetes.

The chain joins TRBV2 to TRBJ2-3, with TRBD1 identical over 9 bases. Germline V gene data show CDR1 as SNHLY and CDR2 as FYNNEI. The CDR3 loop spans 15 amino acids. The J segment lost 1 base and the V segment lost 6 bases, leaving 5 bases of the junction unmatched. CDR3 in amino acids: CASSGNRGRTDTQYF. As DNA, the CDR3 is TGTGCCAGCAGCGGGAACAGGGGGCGCACAGATACGCAGTATTTT. The variable domain in full, completed from reference TRBV2 and TRBJ2-3, reads EPEVTQTPSHQVTQMGQEVILRCVPISNHLYFYWYRQILGQKVEFLVSFYNNEISEKSEIFDDQFSVERPDGSNFTLKIRSTKLEDSAMYFCASSGNRGRTDTQYFGPGTRLTVL.

The chain uses TRBV27 and TRBJ2-6; TRBD1 aligns across 10 bases. The CDR3 loop spans 16 amino acids. With 5 bases clipped from V and 4 bases from J, the junction kept 5 bases outside the gene matches. Germline V gene data show CDR1 as MNHEY and CDR2 as SMNVEV (reference sequence). The CDR3 region is CASSLGQGKGANVLTF. The DNA for the CDR3 is TGTGCCAGCAGTCTGGGACAGGGGAAAGGGGCCAACGTCCTGACTTTC.

The J gene is TRBJ2-7, the V gene TRBV18; the match to TRBD1 covers 7 bases. Germline V gene sequence: CDR1 KGHSH, CDR2 LQKENI. V lost 3 bases and J lost 3; bases outside the gene matches: 5. This CDR3 has 14 amino acids. DNA of the CDR3: TGTGCCAGCTCACCTGGGGGACAGAGCTACGAGCAGTACTTC. Translated: CASSPGGQSYEQYF.

This clone has more than one count but fewer than ten. The CDR3 loop is CASSMGTGVYEQYF. CDR3 nucleotide sequence: TGTGCCAGCAGTATGGGGACAGGGGTCTACGAGCAGTACTTC. The V gene is TRBV6-5, the J gene TRBJ2-7, with 10 bases lining up with TRBD1. The V gene's germline CDR1 is MNHEY and CDR2 SVGAGI. The length of the CDR3 is 14 residues. V lost 5 bases to trimming and J lost 3 bases; unmatched junction nucleotides: 4.

This clone was found a few times. The chain joins TRBV7-9 to TRBJ1-1, with D unresolved. CDR1 and CDR2 (germline): SEHNR, FQNEAQ (reference sequence). The CDR3 extends over 14 amino acids. V lost 7 bases, J lost 0 bases, and 12 bases lay in between. The CDR3 spells CASTLGEMNTEAFF. DNA for the CDR3: TGTGCCAGCACCCTCGGAGAGATGAACACTGAAGCTTTCTTT.

This clone showed up just a few times. V gene TRBV4-2 combines with J gene TRBJ2-5; 14 bases are a match to TRBD2. The CDR3 sequence is 15 residues long. Losses at the gene ends were 5 bases for V and 4 bases for J; bases not matched to a gene: 3. The V gene's germline CDR1 is LGHNA and CDR2 YNFKEQ. In DNA, the CDR3 is TGTGCCAGCAGCGGGACTAGCGGGGGCCGAGAGACCCAGTACTTC. This translates into CASSGTSGGRETQYF.

V gene TRBV4-1 combines with J gene TRBJ1-3, with 7 bases that match TRBD1. This CDR3 has 15 amino acids. J gave up 9 bases and V 0 bases, and 8 bases lay outside the gene matches. Germline CDR1 MGHRA, CDR2 YSYEKL. CDR3 DNA sequence: TGCGCCAGCAGCCAAGAGGAGACAGGGATAAGCACCATATATTTT. This gives the protein CASSQEETGISTIYF.

A few counts support this clone. The genes are TRBV29-1 and TRBJ1-3; D unresolved. Trimming left V 6 bases short and J 0 bases short, with 12 bases between. Germline loops: CDR1 SQVTM, CDR2 ANQGSEA. This CDR3 has 14 residues. CDR3 residues: CSVPDTNSGNTIYF. Here the CDR3 DNA reads TGCAGCGTCCCCGACACCAACTCTGGAAACACCATATATTTT.

This clone was found a few times. The V call is TRBV19, the J call TRBJ1-5; a possible D gene is TRBD1 (6 bases). The CDR3 length is 16 residues. Germline V gene lookup returns CDR1 LNHDA and CDR2 SQIVND (reference sequence). The V and J ends lost 6 bases and 0 bases respectively, with 15 bases between them. The CDR3 nucleotides read TGTGCCAGTAGCCAGGGGAGGGCTTATAGCAATCAGCCCCAGCATTTT. Its protein product is CASSQGRAYSNQPQHF.

The chain recombines TRBV6-5 with TRBJ2-1, with 7 bases identical to TRBD2. The CDR3 contains 15 residues. Germline CDR1 MNHEY, CDR2 SVGAGI. V gave up 0 bases and J gave up 4 bases; unmatched junction bases: 3. The CDR3: CASSYSWEGYNEQFF. DNA for the CDR3: TGTGCCAGCAGTTACTCATGGGAGGGTTACAATGAGCAGTTCTTC.

This chain connects TRBV7-2 to TRBJ2-7, with 8 bases matching TRBD2. In germline, CDR1 is SGHTA, CDR2 FQGNSA. This CDR3 spans 14 amino acids. Losses at the gene ends were 3 bases for V and 7 bases for J; bases not matched to a gene: 8. CDR3 sequence (DNA): TGTGCCAGCAGCTTTACCGGGAGGGCCGGGGAGCAGTACTTC. Its protein is CASSFTGRAGEQYF.

This clone has a handful of counts. Other DNA variants within this sample encode the same CDR3. V is TRBV6-5 and J is TRBJ2-7, with 9 bases matching TRBD1. V was pared by 6 bases and J by 2 bases, with 5 bases of the junction left unmatched. This CDR3 spans 14 amino acids. The germline gives CDR1 MNHEY, CDR2 SVGAGI. The CDR3: CASSSDRGPYEQYF. CDR3 sequence (DNA): TGTGCCAGCAGCTCGGACAGGGGCCCCTACGAGCAGTACTTC.

The chain joins TRBV11-2 to TRBJ2-1, with 10 bases identical to TRBD2. Germline values: CDR1 SGHAT, CDR2 FQNNGV. The CDR3 covers 12 residues. V lost 5 bases and J lost 14; bases outside the gene matches: 6. CDR3 coding DNA: TGTGCCAGCAGCCTCTCTAGCGGGAGAAAGTTCTTC. It translates to CASSLSSGRKFF.

This clone was picked up a small number of times. The genes are TRBV18 and TRBJ2-7; 10 bases are a match to TRBD2. The CDR3 extends over 17 amino acids. J lost 2 bases, V lost 4 bases, and 11 bases had no gene match. Germline loops: CDR1 KGHSH, CDR2 LQKENI. CDR3 DNA: TGTGCCAGCTCACGAACCTCTAGCGGGAGAGGAGCCTACGAGCAGTACTTC. Translated: CASSRTSSGRGAYEQYF.

The chain recombines TRBV2 with TRBJ1-5; D might be TRBD1 (6 bases). The V gene lost 8 bases and the J gene lost 1 base, with 12 bases spanning the gap. The CDR3 runs 14 residues. The germline gives CDR1 SNHLY, CDR2 FYNNEI. The DNA of the CDR3 is TGTGCCAGCGGCAGGGGATTCAGCAATCAGCCCCAGCATTTT. Encoded protein: CASGRGFSNQPQHF.

This clone appeared a few times. The V and J genes are TRBV19 and TRBJ1-2; TRBD1 is a possible D gene (5 bases). V lost 6 bases, J lost 0 bases, and 14 bases lay in between. The CDR3 consists of 15 residues. Germline V gene sequence: CDR1 LNHDA, CDR2 SQIVND (reference sequence). CDR3: CASRDLTGANYGYTF. CDR3 sequence (DNA): TGTGCCAGTAGGGACCTCACGGGGGCTAACTATGGCTACACCTTC.

This clone was seen only a few times. The rearrangement uses TRBV7-2 and TRBJ1-2, with TRBD1 matching 9 bases. Germline V gene data show CDR1 as SGHTA and CDR2 as FQGNSA. The V and J ends lost 6 bases and 7 bases, in that order; junction bases with no gene match: 3. The CDR3 runs 12 residues. The CDR3 protein is CASSGQGTGYTF. CDR3 bases: TGTGCCAGCAGTGGACAGGGGACTGGCTACACCTTC.

The chain is built from TRBV9 and TRBJ2-2; 7 bases fit TRBD2. The CDR3 extends over 15 amino acids. Trimming at V came to 4 bases and at J to 5 bases, leaving 8 bases not matched to a gene. The germline V gene encodes CDR1 SGDLS and CDR2 YYNGEE. CDR3 nucleotides: TGTGCCAGCAGCTCTCGGGCCGGGGGGACCGGGGAGCTGTTTTTT. This encodes CASSSRAGGTGELFF.

This clone has only one observation. This chain uses TRBV27 with TRBJ1-2, with 8 bases fitting TRBD1. The J segment lost 4 bases and the V segment lost 7 bases, leaving 8 bases of the junction unmatched. Germline assignment: CDR1 MNHEY and CDR2 SMNVEV (reference sequence). The CDR3 consists of 14 residues. The CDR3 DNA follows: TGTGCCAGCACCTCGGACAGGGCGGGCTATGGCTACACCTTC. This translates into CASTSDRAGYGYTF.

This clone was seen a handful of times. The chain recombines TRBV4-1 with TRBJ1-4, with 8 positions matching TRBD1. J gave up 8 bases and V 4 bases, and 6 bases lay outside the gene matches. Germline V gene sequence: CDR1 MGHRA, CDR2 YSYEKL. The CDR3 length is 14 residues. This chain's CDR3 is CASSRTGLQEKLFF. As DNA, the CDR3 is TGCGCCAGCAGCCGGACAGGGCTTCAAGAAAAACTGTTTTTT.

This chain uses TRBV7-9 with TRBJ2-2, with 7 bases aligning to TRBD1. V was pared by 0 bases and J by 4 bases, with 8 bases of the junction left unmatched. The length of the CDR3 is 17 residues. From germline, CDR1 is SEHNR and CDR2 FQNEAQ (reference sequence). The DNA of the CDR3 is TGTGCCAGCAGCTTAGCCCTGGGGACAGCCCCCACCGGGGAGCTGTTTTTT. Its protein is CASSLALGTAPTGELFF.

This clone was detected only a few times. The rearrangement uses TRBV5-4 and TRBJ1-1; a weak D match, TRBD1 (6 bases). CDR1 is SGHNT and CDR2 is YYREEE in the germline V gene (reference sequence). Trimming took off 4 bases at V and 1 base at J, with 11 bases between the two ends. CDR3 size: 14 residues. The CDR3 DNA reads TGTGCCAGCAGCCCCCGGACAGAGAACACTGAAGCTTTCTTT. Encoded protein: CASSPRTENTEAFF.

The rearrangement uses TRBV5-1 and TRBJ2-1, with 13 bases fitting TRBD2. V gave up 3 bases and J gave up 3 bases; unmatched junction bases: 6. This CDR3 contains 17 residues. Germline V CDR1 and CDR2: SGHRS, YFSETQ. DNA of the CDR3: TGCGCCAGCAGCTACGGGACTAGCGGGGTGAACTACAATGAGCAGTTCTTC. It yields the protein CASSYGTSGVNYNEQFF.

This chain links TRBV6-5 with TRBJ2-5, with 10 positions matching TRBD2. In germline, CDR1 is MNHEY, CDR2 SVGAGI. This CDR3 contains 15 residues. V lost 1 base to trimming and J lost 5 bases; unmatched junction nucleotides: 4. CDR3 loop: CASSYWASGGETQYF. The CDR3 DNA follows: TGTGCCAGCAGTTACTGGGCTAGCGGGGGTGAGACCCAGTACTTC.

This rearrangement joins TRBV5-1 to TRBJ1-1; tentatively, D is TRBD1 (6 bases). Germline V gene sequence: CDR1 SGHRS, CDR2 YFSETQ. The CDR3 has 14 residues. The V and J ends lost 2 bases and 7 bases respectively, with 15 bases between them. The CDR3 DNA reads as TGCGCCAGCAGCTTCTCGGGCAGGGGCGATGAAGCTTTCTTT. As protein: CASSFSGRGDEAFF.

The chain has TRBV7-9 and TRBJ2-7, with TRBD1 matching 7 bases. Trimming cost V 5 bases and J 4 bases; bases outside gene matches: 8. Germline-derived CDR1 and CDR2 are SEHNR and FQNEAQ (reference sequence). The CDR3 spans 14 residues. CDR3: CASSRDSGEYEQYF. CDR3 DNA: TGTGCCAGCAGCCGGGACAGTGGGGAGTACGAGCAGTACTTC.